This is a list of T cell receptor beta chains from one sample in a study of human T cells and chemical hapten exposure. TCRdb re-called the RACE reads through MiXCR, storing one row per CDR3 protein. The table lists fewer than 300,000 distinct CDR3 sequences, 7.5% to 9% of them singletons, with about 2.5% in the top ten. The sample was whole blood, taken in connection with sensitization to the hapten diphenylcyclopropenone (DPC). The receptors here all came from a woman between 40 and 50 years old with alopecia areata. Some clones in this sample may be carry-over from other donors' samples. Both conserved end residues are part of each CDR3. Each record gives: V gene, clone size, D gene, J gene, CDR3 DNA, CDR3 protein. D genes are given only for firm matches. Clone size is given for some rows only: seen once, a few or many times, or a class if the clone is expanded.

TRBV29-1	NA	TRBD2	TRBJ2-3	TGCAGCGTTGACGGCCTAGCGGGCCACATCACAGATACGCAGTATTTT	CSVDGLAGHITDTQYF
TRBV28	NA	NA	TRBJ2-3	TGTGCCAGCTTCCCACTCACAGGATCTAGCACAGATACGCAGTATTTT	CASFPLTGSSTDTQYF
TRBV4-3	NA	NA	TRBJ2-7	TGCGCCAGCAGCCCAAAGCGGGGGACAGGCTATGTGCAGTACTTC	CASSPKRGTGYVQYF
TRBV20-1	NA	TRBD2	TRBJ2-7	TGCAGTGCTAACCGACTAGCGGGACAAGACGAGCAGTACTTC	CSANRLAGQDEQYF
TRBV4-3	few	TRBD2	TRBJ2-1	TGCGCCAGCAGCCAAGAGCGGGGGAGCAGCGAGTTCTTC	CASSQERGSSEFF
TRBV7-9	few	NA	TRBJ2-2	TGTGCCAGCAGCTTATGGGGATCGAACACCGGGGAGCTGTTTTTT	CASSLWGSNTGELFF
TRBV2	few	NA	TRBJ2-1	TGTGCCAGCAGTGTTTTCAATGAGCAGTTCTTC	CASSVFNEQFF
TRBV29-1	NA	TRBD1	TRBJ1-1	TGCAGCGTTAAAGACAGGGCGGTAAAAACTGAAGCTTTCTTT	CSVKDRAVKTEAFF
TRBV6-1	few	TRBD1	TRBJ1-2	TGTGCCAGCAGTGAACAGAGGCAGGGGGCGAGGATTGACTTC	CASSEQRQGARIDF
TRBV11-2	few	NA	TRBJ2-3	TGTGCCAGCAGCGTACGGGAACACACAGATACGCAGTATTTT	CASSVREHTDTQYF
TRBV10-3	NA	NA	TRBJ2-7	TGTGCCATCAGTGCCCTTTCTTACGAGCAGTACTTC	CAISALSYEQYF
TRBV7-9	few	TRBD1	TRBJ2-2	TGTGCCAGCAGCGGCCGGACAGGGGGCCCGAACACCGGGGAGCTGTTTTTT	CASSGRTGGPNTGELFF
TRBV4-2	NA	NA	TRBJ1-2	TGTGCCAGCAGCCCTACAACCCGGGACGGCTATGGCTACACCTTC	CASSPTTRDGYGYTF
TRBV20-1	few	TRBD2	TRBJ2-3	TGCAGTGCCGAGTCATGGGATTTACTAGCGGGCACAGATACGCAGTATTTT	CSAESWDLLAGTDTQYF
TRBV25-1	NA	TRBD2	TRBJ2-7	TGTGCCGGCAGTGAAACAACTAGCGGGATCTACGAGCAGTACTTC	CAGSETTSGIYEQYF
TRBV6-5	few	NA	TRBJ2-3	TGTGCCAGCATCTTCCGGTGGGGTAGCACAGATACGCAGTATTTT	CASIFRWGSTDTQYF
TRBV6-5	NA	NA	TRBJ2-7	TGTGCCAGCGCAATGGACAGAAGAATGTACGAGCAGTACTTC	CASAMDRRMYEQYF
TRBV30	few	NA	TRBJ2-7	TGTGCCGGAAGACACCTATACGAGCAGTACTTC	CAGRHLYEQYF
TRBV10-3	NA	TRBD1	TRBJ1-1	TGTGCCATCAGTGGTGGACAGGGCGGTATGAACACTGAAGCTTTCTTT	CAISGGQGGMNTEAFF
TRBV4-3	NA	NA	TRBJ1-5	TGCGCCAGCAGCCAAGATTGGGATAGCAATCAGCCCCAGCATTTT	CASSQDWDSNQPQHF
TRBV19	NA	TRBD1	TRBJ2-7	TGTGCCAGTAGTCCGGGACAGTTCTACGAGCAGTACTTC	CASSPGQFYEQYF
TRBV4-1	many	NA	TRBJ1-2	TGCGCCAGCAGCCACACCGGGCCACCAACTAACTATGGCTACACCTTC	CASSHTGPPTNYGYTF
TRBV7-2	NA	TRBD1	TRBJ1-6	TGTGCCAGCAGCCAAACAGGGGCAAATTCACCCCTCCACTTT	CASSQTGANSPLHF
TRBV12-3/TRBV12-4	NA	NA	TRBJ2-7	TGTGCCAGCAGTTCAGGAGGGCGAGGGCAGTACTTC	CASSSGGRGQYF
TRBV4-1	NA	TRBD1	TRBJ2-3	TGCGCCAGCAGCCTGCCGGGACAGGGTGGGGATACGCAGTATTTT	CASSLPGQGGDTQYF
TRBV7-9	few	NA	TRBJ1-2	TGTGCCAGCAGCCCAAAGACGTCGACGGTCTATGGCTACACCTTC	CASSPKTSTVYGYTF
TRBV6-2/TRBV6-3	few	NA	TRBJ1-1	TGTGCCAGCAGCCTTGACGGAAACCCGAACACTGAAGCTTTCTTT	CASSLDGNPNTEAFF
TRBV11-1	NA	TRBD1	TRBJ1-1	TGTGCCAGCAGGGAGACAGGGGCTGAAGCTTTCTTT	CASRETGAEAFF
TRBV5-1	NA	TRBD1	TRBJ1-1	TGCGCCAGCAAAAAAACCGGGACAGAGGTTGCTGAAGCTTTCTTT	CASKKTGTEVAEAFF
TRBV12-3/TRBV12-4	NA	NA	TRBJ1-4	TGTGCCAGCCGCGCCGGGGCGAGTGAAAAACTGTTTTTT	CASRAGASEKLFF
TRBV20-1	few	TRBD1	TRBJ1-5	TGCAGTGCTAGACAGACAGGGGTTAGCAATCAGCCCCAGCATTTT	CSARQTGVSNQPQHF
TRBV5-1	NA	TRBD1	TRBJ2-3	TGCGCCAGCAGCCCTGGACAGGGGTCAAGGGCAGATACGCAGTATTTT	CASSPGQGSRADTQYF
TRBV6-6	NA	TRBD1	TRBJ1-2	TGTGCCACCTTGGGGGACAGATATAACTATGGCTACACCTTC	CATLGDRYNYGYTF
TRBV5-1	many	TRBD2	TRBJ2-5	TGCGCCAGCAGAGGGACTAGCGACGGGGAGACCCAGTACTTC	CASRGTSDGETQYF
TRBV7-2	few	NA	TRBJ2-5	TGTGCCAGCAGCTTAGCCACACCCGAACCACGAGCCGGGGATGAAGAGACCCAGTACTTC	CASSLATPEPRAGDEETQYF
TRBV6-1	NA	NA	TRBJ2-7	TGTGCCACCTCAGTCCCCAGCTACGAGCAGTACTTC	CATSVPSYEQYF
TRBV28	few	NA	TRBJ1-1	TGTGCCAGCAGTCCGATCGGGGGGTGGAACACTGAAGCTTTCTTT	CASSPIGGWNTEAFF
TRBV18	few	NA	TRBJ1-1	TGTGCCAGCTCACCACCGATATCGAACACTGAAGCTTTCTTT	CASSPPISNTEAFF
TRBV3-1	few	NA	TRBJ1-1	TGTGCCAGCAGCCAAGCTTCGGGGTCCCGAGGCACTGAAGCTTTCTTT	CASSQASGSRGTEAFF
TRBV7-9	NA	TRBD1	TRBJ2-7	TGTGCCAGCAGCTCCTTGGGGACAGGTGGTAGGGATTACGAGCAGTACTTC	CASSSLGTGGRDYEQYF
TRBV12-3/TRBV12-4	NA	TRBD2	TRBJ2-1	TGTGCCAGCATCCCATCATATCCGGGGGGTGAGCAGTTCTTC	CASIPSYPGGEQFF
TRBV10-2	NA	NA	TRBJ1-6	TGCGCCAGCAGTGAGCCCCTTTCGAATTCACCCCTCCACTTT	CASSEPLSNSPLHF
TRBV15	many	NA	TRBJ2-7	TGTGCCACCAGCAGAGACAGGGGAATCTACGAGCAGTACTTC	CATSRDRGIYEQYF
TRBV29-1	few	NA	TRBJ2-1	TGCAGCGTTGTTGAGGGTAGCTCCTACAATGAGCAGTTCTTC	CSVVEGSSYNEQFF
TRBV6-2/TRBV6-3	few	NA	TRBJ2-1	TGTGCCAGCAGTTGGGCTAGCGCCCTCTCCTACAATGAGCAGTTCTTC	CASSWASALSYNEQFF